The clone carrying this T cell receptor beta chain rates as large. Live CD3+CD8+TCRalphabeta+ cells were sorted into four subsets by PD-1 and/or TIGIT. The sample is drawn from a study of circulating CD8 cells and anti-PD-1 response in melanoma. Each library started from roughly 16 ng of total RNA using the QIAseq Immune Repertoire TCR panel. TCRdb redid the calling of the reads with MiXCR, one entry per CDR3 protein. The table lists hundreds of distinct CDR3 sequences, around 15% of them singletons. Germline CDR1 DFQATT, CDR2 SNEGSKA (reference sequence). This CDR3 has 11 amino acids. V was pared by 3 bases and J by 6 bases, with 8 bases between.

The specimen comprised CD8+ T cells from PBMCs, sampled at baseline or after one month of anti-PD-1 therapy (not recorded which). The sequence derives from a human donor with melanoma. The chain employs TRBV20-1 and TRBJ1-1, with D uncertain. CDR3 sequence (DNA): TGCAGTGCTAGTCGGGGTCCTGAAGCTTTCTTT. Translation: CSASRGPEAFF.